This passage covers 19 T cell receptor beta chains from one sample sequenced in a study of Graves' ophthalmopathy and Graves' hyperthyroidism (dated by TCRdb to 2016 to 2018). Sequencer: Illumina HiSeq 2000. For repertoire sequencing, TCR beta CDR3 regions were amplified from RNA transcripts. HTBI primers and the Qiagen OneStep RT-PCR kit were used in a first-round RT-PCR, which was followed by a second-round multiplex PCR, size selection and purification. The public sequencing data were trimmed at Q25 with fastp and processed into clonotypes with MiXCR by TCRdb, which kept only in-frame beta chains. Every CDR3 protein is listed once, alongside the most common genes and DNA of its rows. The sample table holds a few hundred thousand distinct CDR3 sequences, of which approximately 21% were seen once. The biggest ten clones account for 2.5% to 3.5% of the sample. Sequenced input: peripheral blood. The receptors originated from a woman aged 18-29 years with stable Graves' hyperthyroidism. Donor details come from another sample of the same person, matched by shared clones.

This clonotype turned up a few times. Because it lacks the conserved phenylalanine or tryptophan at the end, this CDR3 is likely a read error. The DNA is left out, because the CDR3 cannot be placed on it with certainty; the CDR3 is given as TCRdb lists it. The gene calls are TRBV6-2 or TRBV6-3 and TRBJ2-7; the table's TRBD1 call for D was not verified on the DNA. Counting both end residues, the CDR3 totals 8 amino acids. Per germline, CDR1 MNHEY and CDR2 SVGEGT. The CDR3 sequence: CASSYSPG.

This clonotype was detected many times. The chain is built from TRBV19 and TRBJ1-1; D unresolved. V lost 5 bases to trimming and J lost 0 bases, with 10 bases between them. Germline CDR1 is LNHDA and CDR2 is SQIVND (reference sequence). The CDR3 is made up of 14 amino acids. The CDR3: CASSVLGMNTEAFF. Written as DNA, the CDR3 is TGTGCCAGTAGTGTTCTGGGGATGAACACTGAAGCTTTCTTT.

This clonotype was picked up many times. The J gene is TRBJ1-1, the V gene TRBV7-3; no reliable D call. Germline-derived CDR1 and CDR2 are SGHTA and FQGTGA. Trimming removed 5 bases from V and 1 base from J, with 8 bases in between. The CDR3 has 13 amino acids. The CDR3 bases are TGTGCCAGCAGCATGGAACGGAACACTGAAGCTTTCTTT. The encoded protein is CASSMERNTEAFF.

In this sample, this clonotype turned up a few times. The chain uses TRBV7-2 and TRBJ2-5; D tentatively fits TRBD1 or TRBD2 (5 bases each). In germline, CDR1 is SGHTA, CDR2 FQGNSA. V lost 4 bases, J lost 5 bases, and 17 bases lay in between. CDR3 length: 15 amino acids. DNA for the CDR3: TGTGCCAGCAGCTACTTCGTGGGACCTGAGGAGACCCAGTACTTC. Amino acids: CASSYFVGPEETQYF.

This clonotype occurred many times. This chain joins TRBV6-5 and TRBJ2-4, with D perhaps matching TRBD2 (6 bases). CDR1 MNHEY and CDR2 SVGAGI come from the germline V gene. There are 14 residues in the CDR3. Trimming took off 2 bases at V and 2 bases at J, with 7 bases between the two ends. The CDR3: CASSYAGTKNIQYF. The CDR3 DNA reads TGTGCCAGCAGTTACGCGGGAACCAAAAACATTCAGTACTTC.

For this clonotype: Because the CDR3 is missing its conserved closing phenylalanine or tryptophan, this is likely a read error. CDR3 nucleotide sequence: TGTGCCAGCAGCCGAGGTCTAGCGGGAGGCTACGAGCAGTACTAC. It is translated as CASSRGLAGGYEQYY. The V gene is TRBV7-2, the J gene TRBJ2-7; 11 nucleotides line up with TRBD2. The CDR3 extends over 15 amino acids. CDR1 SGHTA and CDR2 FQGNSA come from the germline V gene. J gave up 3 bases and V 5 bases, and 6 bases lay outside the gene matches.

This clonotype was observed at least ten times. The chain employs TRBV7-9 and TRBJ1-2; D perhaps matches TRBD1 (6 bases). Between the trimmed V and J ends, which lost 5 bases and 8 bases, there was a span of 15 bases. Germline-derived CDR1 and CDR2 are SEHNR and FQNEAQ (reference sequence). The CDR3 sequence is 13 residues long. CDR3 sequence (DNA): TGTGCCAGCAGCCGACAGGCCACGGGAGGCTACACCTTC. This sequence encodes CASSRQATGGYTF.

This clonotype showed up many times. The rearrangement links TRBV29-1 to TRBJ2-7, with TRBD1 identical over 8 bases. This CDR3 has 12 amino acids. Looked up from germline, CDR1 is SQVTM and CDR2 is ANQGSEA. Trimming at V came to 5 bases and at J to 5 bases, leaving 5 bases not matched to a gene. The DNA of the CDR3 is TGCAGCGTTAGGACAGGGATGAACGAGCAGTACTTC. Translating it yields CSVRTGMNEQYF.

This clonotype showed up just once. The chain has TRBV2 and TRBJ1-2, with 9 bases lining up with TRBD1. Per the germline V gene, CDR1 is SNHLY and CDR2 is FYNNEI. The CDR3 spans 15 residues. V shed 7 bases, J shed 4 bases, and the junction held 10 bases outside the gene matches. CDR3 residues: CASIPTDRGAYGYTF. The CDR3 DNA sequence: TGTGCCAGCATCCCCACAGACAGGGGGGCCTATGGCTACACCTTC.

This clonotype was counted at least ten times. This chain uses TRBV18 with TRBJ2-2; unclear D gene. This CDR3 region has 14 residues. Between the trimmed V and J ends, which lost 1 base and 1 base, there was a span of 4 bases. Germline CDR1 KGHSH, CDR2 LQKENI. CDR3 loop: CASSPRENTGELFF. CDR3 sequence (DNA): TGTGCCAGCTCACCACGGGAGAACACCGGGGAGCTGTTTTTT.

This clonotype was found many times. This chain links TRBV25-1 with TRBJ2-7; TRBD1 matches at 9 bases. Trimming cost V 6 bases and J 6 bases; bases outside gene matches: 9. The CDR3 is 14 amino acids. The germline V gene has CDR1 MGHDK and CDR2 SYGVNS. The CDR3 DNA reads TGTGCCAGCAGCGACGGGACAGGGAGCCGCGAGCAGTACTTC. Protein product: CASSDGTGSREQYF.

This clonotype came up many times. This sequence joins TRBV24-1 and TRBJ1-5, with 7 bases matching TRBD1. Unmatched junction bases numbered 2, after V lost 9 bases and J lost 4 bases. Germline CDR1 reads KGHDR; CDR2 reads SFDVKD. The CDR3 length is 12 residues. CDR3 DNA sequence: TGTGCCACCGGGACAGCGAATCAGCCCCAGCATTTT. Translating it yields CATGTANQPQHF.

This clonotype was detected many times. The chain couples TRBV25-1 to TRBJ1-6; TRBD1 matches at 7 bases. Germline loops: CDR1 MGHDK, CDR2 SYGVNS. CDR3 size: 16 residues. Trimming at V came to 4 bases and at J to 3 bases, leaving 6 bases not matched to a gene. This CDR3 is CASSVMGQSYNSPLHF. The CDR3 nucleotides read TGTGCCAGCAGTGTGATGGGACAGAGCTATAATTCACCCCTCCACTTT.

This clonotype showed up many times. The chain has TRBV20-1 and TRBJ2-7, with D hard to call. The germline CDR1 and CDR2 sequences are DFQATT and SNEGSKA (reference sequence). The CDR3 extends over 11 amino acids. Trimming shortened V by 3 bases and J by 4 bases, and 7 bases separated the two germline ends. The CDR3, as DNA: TGCAGTGCTAGCAGTACATACGAGCAGTACTTC. As protein: CSASSTYEQYF.

This clonotype was seen a single time. The rearrangement uses TRBV20-1 and TRBJ2-7, with TRBD2 matching 9 bases. V shed 2 bases, J shed 6 bases, and the junction held 11 bases outside the gene matches. The CDR3 is made up of 15 amino acids. Per germline, CDR1 DFQATT and CDR2 SNEGSKA (reference sequence). The chain's CDR3 is CSARPGASGTPEQYF. In nucleotides, the CDR3 is TGCAGTGCTAGACCTGGGGCTAGCGGGACTCCCGAGCAGTACTTC.

This clonotype was seen ten or more times. CDR3 amino acids: CASSEWGSYSGNTIYF. The CDR3 DNA reads as TGTGCCAGCAGTGAATGGGGGTCCTACTCTGGAAACACCATATATTTT. The chain recombines TRBV25-1 with TRBJ1-3, with D perhaps TRBD1 (5 bases). This CDR3 has 16 residues. Trimming removed 1 base at V and 0 bases at J, with 10 bases between. The germline V gene has CDR1 MGHDK and CDR2 SYGVNS.

The chain uses TRBV28 and TRBJ2-7, with 8 bases fitting TRBD1. The ends lost 6 bases at V and 2 bases at J; junction bases unmatched: 9. Germline V gene lookup returns CDR1 MDHEN and CDR2 SYDVKM. CDR3 length: 15 amino acids. The CDR3 bases are TGTGCCAGCAGCGAGATCGACAGGGGCCCCTACGAGCAGTACTTC. This encodes CASSEIDRGPYEQYF.

V usage is TRBV12-3 or TRBV12-4 and J usage is TRBJ2-7; 8 bases are a match to TRBD2. The V segment lost 3 bases and the J segment 5 bases; nucleotides outside the gene matches: 6. This CDR3 is built from 14 residues. CDR3 in amino acids: CASSLSGGPNEQYF. The DNA of the CDR3 is TGTGCCAGCAGTTTGTCGGGGGGGCCGAACGAGCAGTACTTC.

This clonotype was found a few times. This chain links TRBV18 with TRBJ1-6; a weak D match, TRBD1 (5 bases). V was trimmed by 4 bases and J by 8 bases, leaving 15 bases between them. This CDR3 has 15 residues. Per the germline V gene, CDR1 is KGHSH and CDR2 is LQKENI. The CDR3 bases are TGTGCCAGCTCACGGGACGGACCAGGGCATTCACCCCTCCACTTT. Translation: CASSRDGPGHSPLHF.